The rows below give T cell receptor beta chains drawn from one sample of a study of blood T cells in healthy people across ages. TCRdb re-called the 5' RACE reads through MiXCR, storing one row per CDR3 protein. The sample yields almost 300,000 distinct CDR3 sequences, 25% to 30% seen once. Material: blood. The receptors were gathered from a woman in her 70s in good health. CDR3s include the opening cysteine and the closing phenylalanine or tryptophan. The D gene is left open where the match is weak. Clone sizes are given selectively: once, few, many, or a class where the clone is expanded.

TRBJ1-6,TRBV6-5,.,.,TGTGCCAGCAAGGTCCGCGGGAATCATTCACCCCTCCACTTT,CASKVRGNHSPLHF
TRBJ1-5,TRBV28,TRBD1,.,TGTGCCAGCAGTTCCACGGGGAGGGACAGACATAGCAATCAGCCCCAGCATTTT,CASSSTGRDRHSNQPQHF
TRBJ2-6,TRBV18,TRBD1,.,TGTGCCAGCTCGCCAACAGGGGGGAACTCTGGGGCCAACGTCCTGACTTTC,CASSPTGGNSGANVLTF
TRBJ2-7,TRBV29-1,TRBD1,few,TGCAGCGTTGTTGGACAGGGTCTAGGGTACGAGCAGTACTTC,CSVVGQGLGYEQYF
TRBJ2-3,TRBV20-1,.,few,TGCAGTGCTAGGGGGGGCCGAGATACGCAGTATTTT,CSARGGRDTQYF
TRBJ2-5,TRBV11-2,.,.,TGTGCCAGCAGCCCAGCGTGGGGCATGAAGACCCAGTACTTC,CASSPAWGMKTQYF
TRBJ2-3,TRBV6-5,TRBD1,.,TGTGCCAGCAGGTTGGGGACAGTAGATACGCAGTATTTT,CASRLGTVDTQYF
TRBJ2-7,TRBV28,.,.,TGTGCCAGCAGCCCTATTATAGGTGGGGGCGGAACCTACGAGCAGTACTTC,CASSPIIGGGGTYEQYF
TRBJ1-3,TRBV28,TRBD1,.,TGTGCCAGCAGAGACTACGGACAGGGATCTGGAAACACCATATATTTT,CASRDYGQGSGNTIYF
TRBJ2-7,TRBV20-1,TRBD2,.,TGCAGTGCTTTAGCGGGAGGGCCTTACGAGCAGTACTTC,CSALAGGPYEQYF
TRBJ2-3,TRBV12-3/TRBV12-4,TRBD2,.,TGTGCCAGCACCCCGAAACGGACTAGACCCACAGATACGCAGTATTTT,CASTPKRTRPTDTQYF
TRBJ2-5,TRBV5-1,.,few,TGCGCCAGCAGAACCGACGTTCAAGAGACCCAGTACTTC,CASRTDVQETQYF
TRBJ1-5,TRBV3-1,.,.,TGTGCCAGCAGCAAAGATTATAGCAATCAGCCCCAGCATTTT,CASSKDYSNQPQHF
TRBJ1-2,TRBV12-3/TRBV12-4,.,few,TGTGCCAGCAGTAAAATTAGGGTAACAGGCTACACCTTC,CASSKIRVTGYTF
TRBJ2-1,TRBV27,TRBD2,many,TGTGCCAGCAGTTGGGCAGCGGGAGCGCCCTACAATGAGCAGTTCTTC,CASSWAAGAPYNEQFF
TRBJ1-3,TRBV9,.,many,TGTGCCAGCAGCGCCCAGAGATCCCGGTCCTCTGGAAACACCATATATTTT,CASSAQRSRSSGNTIYF
TRBJ2-2,TRBV7-2,TRBD1,few,TGTGCCAGCACGAGACAGGGATTGACCGGGGAGCTGTTTTTT,CASTRQGLTGELFF
TRBJ2-5,TRBV6-5,.,.,TGTGCCATCAGTTACGGCGGGACCTTTCGGGAGCAGTACTTC,CAISYGGTFREQYF
TRBJ2-4,TRBV19,.,.,TGTGCGAGCCAAGAATTCAGCGTTCAGTACTTC,CASQEFSVQYF
TRBJ2-7,TRBV28,TRBD2,.,TGTGCCAGCAGGCTAGCGGGGCAATCCTACGAGCAGTACTTC,CASRLAGQSYEQYF
TRBJ1-5,TRBV20-1,.,few,TGCAGTGCTAGACCTAAGGACAGACCAAATCAGCCCCAGCATTTT,CSARPKDRPNQPQHF
TRBJ1-2,TRBV20-1,.,few,TGCAGTGCCTTTAAGGGGTTTGGCTACACCTTC,CSAFKGFGYTF
TRBJ1-2,TRBV5-1,TRBD1,few,TGCGCCAGCAGCTCCGGGACAGGGGACTATGGCTACACCTTC,CASSSGTGDYGYTF
TRBJ2-5,TRBV25-1,.,.,TGTGCCAGCAGTGCAGCAGGGAAGGCCCAGACCCAGTACTTC,CASSAAGKAQTQYF
TRBJ2-1,TRBV20-1,TRBD2,.,TGCAGTGCTAGAGATCGGACTAGTCTTGGTGAGCAGTTCTTC,CSARDRTSLGEQFF
TRBJ1-2,TRBV28,.,.,TGTGCCAGCAGTTTAATGGGCGATAACTATGGCTGCACCTTC,CASSLMGDNYGCTF
TRBJ1-5,TRBV12-3/TRBV12-4,.,.,TGTGCCAGCAGTTTAGTGTGGGATAAGGGAGGGCAGCCCCAGCATTTT,CASSLVWDKGGQPQHF
TRBJ1-1,TRBV29-1,.,few,TGCAGCGTTGAAACCGACCTGAACACTGAAGCTTTCTTT,CSVETDLNTEAFF
TRBJ2-1,TRBV28,.,.,TGTGTCACCACCCGCGGAAGGAACTCCTACAATGAGCAGTTCTTC,CVTTRGRNSYNEQFF
TRBJ2-5,TRBV3-1,.,.,TGTGCCAGCAGCCAAGATTTTGGGGAGCAGTACTTC,CASSQDFGEQYF
TRBJ1-5,TRBV7-9,TRBD1,few,TGTGCCAGCAGCCGGGACAGTCCAAATCAGCCCCAGCATTTT,CASSRDSPNQPQHF